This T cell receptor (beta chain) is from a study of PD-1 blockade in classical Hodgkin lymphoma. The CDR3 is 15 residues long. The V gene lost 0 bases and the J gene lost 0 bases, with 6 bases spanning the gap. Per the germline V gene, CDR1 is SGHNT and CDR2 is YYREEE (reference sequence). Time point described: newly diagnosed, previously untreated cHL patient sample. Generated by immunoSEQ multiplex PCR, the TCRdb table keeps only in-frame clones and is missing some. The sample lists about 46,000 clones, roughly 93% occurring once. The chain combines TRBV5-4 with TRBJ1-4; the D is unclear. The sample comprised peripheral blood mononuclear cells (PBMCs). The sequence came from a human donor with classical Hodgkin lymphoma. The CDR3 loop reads CASSLDGPTNEKLFF. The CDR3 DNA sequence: TGTGCCAGCAGCTTGGATGGCCCAACTAATGAAAAACTGTTTTTT.